This T cell receptor beta chain was identified during a study of spatial heterogeneity in lung cancer. Study context: Tumor-region counts of TCR transcripts tracked strongly with a T cell module score from matched bulk RNA-seq.

V lost 4 bases to trimming and J lost 4 bases, with 5 bases between them. The germline CDR1 and CDR2 sequences are SGHTA and FQGNSA. The CDR3 spans 12 residues. This clonotype appeared many times. Its antigen is not known. The study, taken as a whole, reports: Quantities of ubiquitous and regional expanded TCRs paralleled ubiquitous and regional nonsynonymous mutations, respectively. Counts of expanded alpha and beta TCRs within tumors tracked the tumor nonsynonymous mutation count.

As to time point: sample taken at primary tumor resection. Unsorted whole RNA samples from tumor, nontumor lung or frozen PBMC were sequenced. On each TCR cDNA molecule, a unique molecular identifier was present. One entry per CDR3 protein, called by TCRdb with MiXCR from the 5' RACE reads. This table holds around 100,000 distinct CDR3 sequences, about 4.4% found once. The source of this sequence is a male donor with early-stage non-small cell lung cancer. This rearrangement joins TRBV7-2 to TRBJ2-1; D is unresolved. Sequenced material: lung tumor tissue, taken at surgery. The CDR3, as DNA: TGTGCCAGCAGCTCGATTTACAATGAGCAGTTCTTC. Protein product: CASSSIYNEQFF.